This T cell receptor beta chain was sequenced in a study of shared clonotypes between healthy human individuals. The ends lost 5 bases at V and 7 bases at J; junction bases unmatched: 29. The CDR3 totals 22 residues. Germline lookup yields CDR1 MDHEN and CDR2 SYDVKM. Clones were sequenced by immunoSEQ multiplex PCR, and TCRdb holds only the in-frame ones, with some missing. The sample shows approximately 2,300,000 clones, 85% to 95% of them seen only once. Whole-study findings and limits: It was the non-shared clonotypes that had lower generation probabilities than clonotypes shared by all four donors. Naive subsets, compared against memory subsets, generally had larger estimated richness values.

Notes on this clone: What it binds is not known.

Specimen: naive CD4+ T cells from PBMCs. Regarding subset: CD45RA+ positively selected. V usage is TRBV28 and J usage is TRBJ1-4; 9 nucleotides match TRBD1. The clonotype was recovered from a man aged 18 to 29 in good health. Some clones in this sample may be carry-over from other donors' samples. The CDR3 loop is CASSITGGAFWRGSQVIEKLFF. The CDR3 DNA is TGTGCCAGCAGTATAACAGGGGGCGCGTTCTGGCGTGGATCTCAGGTAATTGAAAAACTGTTTTTT.